A single sample is the source of the 12 T cell receptor beta chains below, sequenced in a study of T cells in Graves' hyperthyroidism and ophthalmopathy. The source material, RNA transcripts, was used to amplify TCR beta CDR3 regions. First-round RT-PCR of the TCR CDR3 relied on the HTBI primer set. TCRdb reprocessed the multiplex PCR reads via MiXCR and lists one record per CDR3 protein. Found here are about 460,000 distinct CDR3 sequences, approximately 23% of them singletons; the top ten hold roughly 49%. The specimen was blood. These receptors were taken from a woman in her 70s with Graves' ophthalmopathy.

With respect to this clonotype: A read error may account for a junction end that differs from germline. The chain has TRBV5-1 and TRBJ2-1, with 11 nucleotides matching TRBD2. Germline-derived CDR1 and CDR2 are SGHRS and YFSETQ. This CDR3 contains 15 residues. The CDR3: CASRFGLAGTDEQFF. For the CDR3, the DNA is TGTGCCAGCAGATTTGGACTAGCGGGCACTGATGAGCAGTTCTTC.

In this sample, this clonotype turned up a few times. This chain connects TRBV9 to TRBJ2-2, with D perhaps TRBD2 (5 bases). Deletions cut 5 bases from V and 5 bases from J, with 19 bases between. The V gene's germline CDR1 is SGDLS and CDR2 YYNGEE. The CDR3 runs to 16 residues. CDR3 residues: CASSPEPVTGTGELFF. The DNA of the CDR3 is TGTGCCAGCAGTCCAGAACCGGTGACGGGGACCGGGGAGCTGTTTTTT.

The J gene is TRBJ2-2, the V gene TRBV11-1; D assignment may be TRBD1 or TRBD2 (5 bases each). CDR3 length: 16 residues. V lost 5 bases, J lost 0 bases, and 13 bases lay in between. CDR1 is SGHAT and CDR2 is FQDESV in the germline V gene (reference sequence). The CDR3 nucleotides are TGTGCCAGCAGCGGACTCGGGGACCCGAACACCGGGGAGCTGTTTTTT. This sequence encodes CASSGLGDPNTGELFF.

The chain uses TRBV29-1 and TRBJ1-2; D uncertain. The V end lost 5 bases, the J end lost 6 bases, and 10 bases lay between the germline ends. This CDR3 has 11 amino acids. CDR1 and CDR2 (germline): SQVTM, ANQGSEA. This CDR3 is CSVRGLDGYTF. CDR3 coding DNA: TGCAGCGTTCGTGGCTTGGATGGCTACACCTTC.

This clonotype showed up many times. V usage is TRBV5-1 and J usage is TRBJ2-7; 9 bases are shared with TRBD1. There are 15 residues in the CDR3. V lost 4 bases, J lost 1 base, and 6 bases stayed unmatched. Germline-derived CDR1 and CDR2 are SGHRS and YFSETQ. This CDR3 reads CASSPMGQGSYEQYF. The CDR3, as DNA: TGCGCCAGCAGCCCGATGGGACAGGGATCCTACGAGCAGTACTTC.

About this clonotype itself: One base away lies a much larger clone, so this may be a sequencing read error. This chain uses TRBV10-3 with TRBJ1-1; 7 bases line up with TRBD1. The length of the CDR3 is 15 residues. Germline V gives CDR1 ENHRY, CDR2 SYGVKD. The CDR3 sequence is CAIRGQGEENTKAFF. Written as DNA, the CDR3 is TGTGCCATCCGGGGGCAGGGGGAGGAGAACACTAAAGCTTTCTTT.

This CDR3 is CSARGQGDQETQYF. The CDR3 nucleotides read TGCAGTGCTAGAGGACAGGGGGACCAAGAGACCCAGTACTTC. The chain uses TRBV20-1 and TRBJ2-5; the match to TRBD1 covers 9 bases. CDR3 length: 14 residues. The J segment lost 0 bases and the V segment lost 1 base, leaving 0 bases of the junction unmatched. CDR1 is DFQATT, CDR2 SNEGSKA, per germline (reference sequence).

This clonotype appeared a few times. This chain connects TRBV5-1 to TRBJ1-5; the D gene is possibly TRBD1 (6 bases). Per the germline V gene, CDR1 is SGHRS and CDR2 is YFSETQ. The CDR3 has 15 residues. Trimming removed 0 bases from V and 2 bases from J, with 9 bases in between. The CDR3 region has the DNA TGCGCCAGCAGCTTGGCAGGGGCGGGCAATCAGCCCCAGCATTTT. Protein product: CASSLAGAGNQPQHF.

This clonotype appeared a few times. The CDR3: CASSLEAWDSLPYEQYF. Written as DNA, the CDR3 is TGCGCCAGCAGCTTGGAAGCGTGGGACTCCTTACCCTACGAGCAGTACTTC. V and J are TRBV5-1 and TRBJ2-7; the D gene is possibly TRBD2 (6 bases). The CDR3 covers 17 residues. Germline CDR1 and CDR2: SGHRS and YFSETQ. The V gene lost 0 bases and the J gene lost 2 bases, with 18 bases spanning the gap.

Only a few counts were recorded for this clonotype. The V and J genes are TRBV27 and TRBJ1-3; the D gene is possibly TRBD1 (6 bases). V lost 6 bases and J 3 bases, leaving 12 bases between the germline ends. The CDR3 is made up of 14 amino acids. In germline, CDR1 is MNHEY, CDR2 SMNVEV (reference sequence). The CDR3 bases are TGTGCCAGCAGGCCAAACAGGGTTGGAAACACCATATATTTT. Its protein is CASRPNRVGNTIYF.

There are a few counts of this clonotype. Here the CDR3 DNA reads TGTGCCAGCAGCCAGGTCCAGGGATTTGATGGCTACACCTTC. The encoded protein is CASSQVQGFDGYTF. J is TRBJ1-2 and V is TRBV3-1, with D possibly matching TRBD1 (5 bases). Trimming removed 3 bases at V and 6 bases at J, with 14 bases between. This CDR3 is 14 amino acids long. Germline CDR1 and CDR2: LGHDT and YNNKEL (reference sequence).

This clonotype was picked up many times. This chain links TRBV28 with TRBJ2-7, with TRBD2 as a possible D gene (5 bases). The CDR3 totals 14 residues. Germline-derived CDR1 and CDR2 are MDHEN and SYDVKM. The V end lost 6 bases, the J end lost 6 bases, and 18 bases lay between the germline ends. CDR3 sequence (DNA): TGTGCCAGCAGGGCTGGCGGGTGGAATTCCGAGCAGTACTTC. Translated: CASRAGGWNSEQYF.